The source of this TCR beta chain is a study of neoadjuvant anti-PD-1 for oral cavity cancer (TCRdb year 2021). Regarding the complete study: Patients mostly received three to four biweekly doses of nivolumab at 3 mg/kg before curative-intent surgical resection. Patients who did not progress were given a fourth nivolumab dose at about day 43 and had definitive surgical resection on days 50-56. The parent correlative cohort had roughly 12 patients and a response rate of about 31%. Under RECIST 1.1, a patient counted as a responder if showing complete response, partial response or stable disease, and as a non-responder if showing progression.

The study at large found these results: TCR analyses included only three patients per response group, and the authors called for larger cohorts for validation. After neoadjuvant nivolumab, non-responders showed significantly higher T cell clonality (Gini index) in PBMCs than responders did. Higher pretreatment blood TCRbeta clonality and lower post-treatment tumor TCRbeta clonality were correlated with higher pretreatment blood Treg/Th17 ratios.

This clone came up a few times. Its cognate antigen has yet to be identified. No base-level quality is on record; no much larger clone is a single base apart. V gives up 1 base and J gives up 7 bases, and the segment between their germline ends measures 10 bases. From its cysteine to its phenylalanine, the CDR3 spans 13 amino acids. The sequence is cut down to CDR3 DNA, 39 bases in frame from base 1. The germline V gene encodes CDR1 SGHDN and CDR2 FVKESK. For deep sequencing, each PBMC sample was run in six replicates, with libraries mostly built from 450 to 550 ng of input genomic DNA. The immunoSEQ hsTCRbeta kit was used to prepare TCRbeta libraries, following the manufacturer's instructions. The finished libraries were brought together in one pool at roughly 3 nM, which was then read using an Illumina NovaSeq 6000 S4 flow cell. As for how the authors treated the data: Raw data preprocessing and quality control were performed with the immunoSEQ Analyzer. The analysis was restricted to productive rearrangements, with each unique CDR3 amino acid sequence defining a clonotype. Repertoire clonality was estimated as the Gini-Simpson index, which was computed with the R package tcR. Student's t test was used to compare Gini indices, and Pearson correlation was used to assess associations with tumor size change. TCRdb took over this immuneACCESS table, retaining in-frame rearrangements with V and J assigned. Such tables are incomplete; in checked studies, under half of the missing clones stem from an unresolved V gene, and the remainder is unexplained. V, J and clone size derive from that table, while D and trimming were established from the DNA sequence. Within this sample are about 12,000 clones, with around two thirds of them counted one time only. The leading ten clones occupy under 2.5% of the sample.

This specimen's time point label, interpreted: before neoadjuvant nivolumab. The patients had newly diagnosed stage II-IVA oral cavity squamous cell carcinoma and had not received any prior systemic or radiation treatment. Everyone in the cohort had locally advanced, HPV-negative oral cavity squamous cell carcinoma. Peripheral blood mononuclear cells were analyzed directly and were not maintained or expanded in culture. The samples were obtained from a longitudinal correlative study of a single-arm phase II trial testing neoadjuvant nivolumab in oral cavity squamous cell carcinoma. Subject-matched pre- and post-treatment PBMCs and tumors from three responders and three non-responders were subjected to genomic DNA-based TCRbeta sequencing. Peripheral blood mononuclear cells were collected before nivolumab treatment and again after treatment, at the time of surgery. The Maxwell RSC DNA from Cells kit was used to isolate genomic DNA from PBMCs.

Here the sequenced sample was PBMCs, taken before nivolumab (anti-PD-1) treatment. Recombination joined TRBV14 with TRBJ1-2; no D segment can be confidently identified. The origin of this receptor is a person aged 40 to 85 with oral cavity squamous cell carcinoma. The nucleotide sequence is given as TGTGCCAGCAGCCAAGCTGGGGTTAGTGGCTACACCTTC. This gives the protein CASSQAGVSGYTF.